The sequence of this TCR beta chain was determined in a study of CD8 T cells in ankylosing spondylitis. Broader study findings: A motif of under ten highly homologous TCR beta variants was seen as apparently characteristic of ankylosing spondylitis blood. There was reportedly significant enrichment of clones that were disease-linked in matched ankylosing spondylitis synovial fluid.

This CDR3 has 16 amino acids. V trimming: 6 bases; J trimming: 8 bases; junction bases outside the gene matches: 17. The germline CDR1 and CDR2 sequences are DFQATT and SNEGSKA (reference sequence). This clonotype was seen a few times. Antigen unknown. TCRdb re-called the 5' RACE reads with MiXCR, one entry per CDR3 protein. The table includes under 950,000 distinct CDR3 sequences, around 20% detected once. The rearrangement uses TRBV20-1 and TRBJ2-1; TRBD2 aligns across 9 bases. Material for sequencing was blood, either unsorted or a sorted T cell fraction (not recorded which). This receptor was obtained from a male donor with ankylosing spondylitis. Here the CDR3 DNA reads TGCAGTGCGCTGGGTAAAGCGGGAGGCCTGTTCGATGAGCAGTTCTTC. The encoded protein is CSALGKAGGLFDEQFF.